The 17 T cell receptor beta chains in this list originate from one sample, sequenced in a study of tumor and adjacent non-tumor tissue in lung cancer. This sample's RNA came from whole unsorted tissue. This non-tumor lung sample came from over 3 cm beyond the tumor edge. TCRbeta libraries were built with three rounds of nested PCR, modified from ARM-PCR. TCRdb analysed the multiplex PCR reads with MiXCR anew, one entry per CDR3 protein. The repertoire has fewer than 45,000 distinct CDR3 sequences, more than 60% of them found once; the top ten carry under 20%. Sequenced input: distant non-tumor lung tissue. These receptors were taken from a woman aged 40-49 years with non-small cell lung cancer.

Notes on this clonotype: The junction shows a germline mismatch at one end, possibly a read error. The chain recombines TRBV4-2 with TRBJ2-4, with D possibly TRBD2 on 5 matching bases. The germline gives CDR1 LGHNA, CDR2 YNFKEQ. CDR3 length: 21 residues. This CDR3 reads CASSQERVTGLNRTAKNIQYF. In nucleotides, the CDR3 is TGTGCCAGCAGCCAAGAACGCGTGACGGGATTAAACCGAACAGCCAAAAACATTCAGTACTTT.

This clonotype appeared a few times. At one end the junction does not follow the germline gene, possibly because of a read error. The chain joins TRBV28 to TRBJ2-3, with D possibly matching TRBD2 (7 bases). There are 15 residues in the CDR3. The germline V gene encodes CDR1 MDHEN and CDR2 SYDVKM. CDR3: CTSSPRGAGADTQYF. CDR3 DNA sequence: TGTACCAGTAGCCCGAGGGGGGCGGGGGCAGATACGCAGTATTTT.

In regard to this clonotype: A single base separates this from a much larger clone, so it may be a read error. The rearrangement uses TRBV28 and TRBJ1-5; D is uncertain. This CDR3 spans 13 amino acids. Germline-derived CDR1 and CDR2 are MDHEN and SYDVKM. Trimming cost V 4 bases and J 9 bases, with 13 bases left between them. The CDR3 region is CASSSTQSRPQHF. The CDR3 DNA reads TGTGCCAGCAGTTCCACCCAGAGTCGGCCCCAGCATTTT.

Details on this clonotype: The junction departs from the called germline gene at one end, perhaps through a read error. The V gene is TRBV11-3, the J gene TRBJ2-2; D is uncertain. Germline loops: CDR1 SGHNT, CDR2 YENEEA. This CDR3 region has 18 residues. This CDR3 reads CASSLESSSWGFTGELFF. CDR3 bases: TGTGCCAGTAGCTTAGAATCTAGTAGCTGGGGATTCACCGGGGAGCTGTTTTTT.

In this sample, this clonotype turned up a few times. A much larger clone differs from this one at a single base, so this may be a read error. The CDR3 ends on some other residue instead of the conserved phenylalanine or tryptophan, so this is likely a read error. The chain carries TRBV7-9 and TRBJ1-5, with D possibly TRBD1 on 5 matching bases. The V end lost 5 bases, the J end lost 3 bases, and 20 bases lay between the germline ends. Germline V gene lookup returns CDR1 SEHNR and CDR2 FQNEAQ (reference sequence). The CDR3 contains 17 residues. The CDR3 DNA follows: TGTGCCAGCAGCCTACAACAGGCGAACCAGCCCAATCAGCCCCAGCATTTG. Protein sequence: CASSLQQANQPNQPQHL.

Concerning this clonotype: A much bigger clone sits one base away, suggesting this may be a read error. V gene TRBV1 combines with J gene TRBJ2-1; the table's D call, TRBD2, was not checked against the DNA. TRBV1 is tagged as a pseudogene. The CDR3 has 14 amino acids. CDR3 in DNA: TGCACCAGCAGCCACCTCCACATAGTCGACGAGCAGTTCTTC. It yields the protein CTSSHLHIVDEQFF.

As for this clonotype: A junction boundary mismatches the germline segment, possibly from a read error. This chain connects TRBV6-2 or TRBV6-3 to TRBJ2-7; TRBD2 aligns across 10 bases. Germline V gives CDR1 MNHEY, CDR2 SVGEGT. The CDR3 length is 12 residues. The CDR3 DNA follows: TGTACCAGCGGGAGGGCCCCCTACGAGCAGTACTTC. This translates into CTSGRAPYEQYF.

This clonotype was observed a handful of times. This may be a read error, as it is one base from a much larger clone. The V gene is TRBV14, the J gene TRBJ1-1; TRBD1 is a possible D gene (6 bases). From germline, CDR1 is SGHDN and CDR2 FVKESK. This CDR3 is built from 13 residues. CDR3 amino acids: CVSSQGMNTEAFF. The CDR3 nucleotides are TGTGTCAGCAGCCAGGGGATGAACACTGAAGCTTTCTTT.

A word on this clonotype: A junction boundary mismatches the germline segment, possibly from a read error. The gene calls are TRBV11-2 and TRBJ2-1, with 8 bases lining up with TRBD2. Germline V gene data show CDR1 as SGHAT and CDR2 as FQNNGV. The CDR3 is 17 amino acids. CDR3 in amino acids: CASSLGGGAEYRNKQFF. The CDR3 bases are TGTGCCAGCAGCCTCGGGGGGGGGGCCGAGTACCGCAATAAGCAGTTCTTC.

About this clonotype itself: Being one base from a much bigger clone, this may be a read error. The chain carries TRBV6-5 and TRBJ2-5; 9 bases fit TRBD2. This CDR3 comprises 16 residues. Germline CDR1 MNHEY, CDR2 SVGAGI. This CDR3 is CAGSPYLAGEEETQYF. CDR3 sequence (DNA): TGTGCCGGCAGTCCCTACTTAGCGGGGGAGGAAGAGACCCAGTACTTC.

Note on this clonotype: The junction differs from germline at one of its ends, possibly a read error. The chain links TRBV5-1 to TRBJ1-1; no clear D. The CDR3 runs to 15 residues. Looked up from germline, CDR1 is SGHRS and CDR2 is YFSETQ. Here the CDR3 reads CASSLGSYSRAEAFF. The CDR3 nucleotides read TGCGCCAGCAGTTTGGGATCGTATTCTCGCGCTGAAGCTTTCTTT. The entire variable domain, with the rest obtained from reference TRBV5-1 and TRBJ1-1, is as follows: KAGVTQTPRYLIKTRGQQVTLSCSPISGHRSVSWYQQTPGQGLQFLFEYFSETQRNKGNFPGRFSGRQFSNSRSEMNVSTLELGDSALYLCASSLGSYSRAEAFFGQGTRLTVV.

About this clonotype: Lacking the conserved final phenylalanine or tryptophan, this CDR3 likely reflects a read error. The chain's CDR3 is CASSLVSNSYVQYL. The CDR3 region has the DNA TGTGCCAGCAGCCTAGTCTCAAACTCCTACGTGCAGTACTTA. The rearrangement links TRBV11-2 to TRBJ2-7, with D unclear. Germline CDR1 SGHAT, CDR2 FQNNGV. There are 14 residues in the CDR3.

This clonotype was seen more than once but under ten times. The chain has TRBV25-1 and TRBJ1-6; TRBD1 agrees at 11 bases. V lost 0 bases, J lost 10 bases, and 8 bases stayed unmatched. The CDR3 contains 17 residues. Germline CDR1 is MGHDK and CDR2 is SYGVNS. The CDR3 loop reads CASSEYGTGGNLSPLHF. CDR3 sequence (DNA): TGTGCCAGCAGTGAATACGGGACAGGGGGAAATCTATCACCCCTCCACTTT. Supplemented by reference TRBV25-1 and TRBJ1-6, the full variable domain reads EADIYQTPRYLVIGTGKKITLECSQTMGHDKMYWYQQDPGMELHLIHYSYGVNSTEKGDLSSESTVSRIRTEHFPLTLESARPSHTSQYLCASSEYGTGGNLSPLHFGNGTRLTVT.

Points on this clonotype: The junction does not match germline at one end; this may be a read error. The chain links TRBV11-2 to TRBJ2-3, with D unresolved. There are 14 residues in the CDR3. CDR1 is SGHAT, CDR2 FQNNGV, per germline. CDR3 residues: CASSPLNAAYTQYF. CDR3 DNA sequence: TGTGCCAGCAGCCCTCTAAACGCGGCATATACACAGTATTTT.

Concerning this clonotype itself: Since no conserved phenylalanine or tryptophan closes the CDR3, a read error is the likely cause. The rearrangement links TRBV30 to TRBJ1-4; no firm D call. Trimming left V 3 bases short and J 4 bases short, with 12 bases between. The CDR3 is 14 residues long. Germline V lookup: CDR1 GTSNPN, CDR2 SVGIG (reference sequence). The CDR3 DNA reads as TGTGCCTGGAGAGCAGACCCCTTTAATGAAAAACTGTTTATT. Amino acids: CAWRADPFNEKLFI.

The V call is TRBV12-3 or TRBV12-4, the J call TRBJ1-1; D is uncertain. This CDR3 is 13 amino acids long. Between the trimmed V and J ends, which lost 11 bases and 4 bases, there was a span of 17 bases. CDR3 in DNA: TGTGCCTCCCCCACAGATCCGAGCACTGAAGCTTTCTTT. Its translation is CASPTDPSTEAFF.

The sample holds many counts of this clonotype. V gene TRBV29-1 combines with J gene TRBJ2-1; D remains ambiguous. Per the germline V gene, CDR1 is SQVTM and CDR2 is ANQGSEA. V lost 4 bases to trimming and J lost 5 bases, with 15 bases between them. The CDR3 runs 14 residues. CDR3 sequence: CSVGRLVTNNEQFF. DNA of the CDR3: TGCAGCGTTGGGCGGCTAGTAACCAACAATGAGCAGTTCTTC.